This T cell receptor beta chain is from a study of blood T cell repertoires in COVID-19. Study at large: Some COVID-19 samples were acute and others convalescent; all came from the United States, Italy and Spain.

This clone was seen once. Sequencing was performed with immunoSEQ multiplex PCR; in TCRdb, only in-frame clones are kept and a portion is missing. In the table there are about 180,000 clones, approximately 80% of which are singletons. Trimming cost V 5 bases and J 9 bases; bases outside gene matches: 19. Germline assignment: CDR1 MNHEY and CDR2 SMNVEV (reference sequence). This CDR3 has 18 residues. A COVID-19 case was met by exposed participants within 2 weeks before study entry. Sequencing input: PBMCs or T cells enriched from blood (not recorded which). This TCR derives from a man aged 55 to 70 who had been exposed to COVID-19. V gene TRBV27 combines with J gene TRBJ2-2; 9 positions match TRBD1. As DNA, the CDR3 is TGTGCCAGCAGTAAAATCACACAGGGGGCTCTTCCCCACCGGGAGCTGTTTTTT. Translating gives CASSKITQGALPHRELFF.